These 29 T cell receptor beta chains were sequenced from one sample in a study of CXCR3-negative and CXCR3-positive naive CD8 T cells. Regarding the study as a whole: Naive cells that were CXCR3-positive had more hydrophobic TRB CDR3s (compared with CXCR3-negative naive cells).

The antigens these receptors bind are not known. The TRB cDNA libraries were prepared by 5' RACE with UMI labels. TCRdb processed the 5' RACE reads again and assigns one entry to each CDR3 protein, with no DNA. The repertoire table contains over 5,500 distinct CDR3 sequences. The sequencing input was naive CXCR3+ CD8+ T cells from blood. The subset: CD45RO-CCR7+CD27+CD95- naive CD8+ T cells expressing CXCR3 (TNR3+). These receptors all come from a human donor in good health. Some clones in this sample may be carry-over from other donors' samples.

The chain carries TRBV11-2 and TRBJ2-1. The CDR3 runs 15 residues. Per the germline V gene, CDR1 is SGHAT and CDR2 is FQNNGV. The CDR3 loop is CASSLRGSAYNEQFF.

The rearrangement links TRBV28 to TRBJ2-1; lacking DNA, the TRBD1 call made by TCRdb goes unchecked. The CDR3 covers 15 residues. Germline lookup yields CDR1 MDHEN and CDR2 SYDVKM. CDR3 loop: CASSSGRNFYNEQFF. The full variable domain, rest sourced from reference TRBV28 and TRBJ2-1, is DVKVTQSSRYLVKRTGEKVFLECVQDMDHENMFWYRQDPGLGLRLIYFSYDVKMKEKGDIPEGYSVSREKKERFSLILESASTNQTSMYLCASSSGRNFYNEQFFGPGTRLTVL.

According to its frequency, this clonotype is medium-sized. The chain links TRBV9 to TRBJ1-1; without DNA, the TCRdb call of TRBD1 cannot be checked. The germline V gene has CDR1 SGDLS and CDR2 YYNGEE. CDR3 length: 17 residues. Here the CDR3 reads CASSPPSRGLANTEAFF.

V is TRBV21-1 and J is TRBJ1-2; the TCRdb D gene call, TRBD1, has no DNA to confirm it. TRBV21-1 is deemed a pseudogene. CDR3 length: 14 residues. This CDR3 reads CASTPRTDNYGYTF.

This clonotype registers medium-sized by frequency. The rearrangement uses TRBV11-1 and TRBJ2-3; no DNA is available, so the TRBD2 call from TCRdb remains unchecked. This CDR3 is 13 amino acids long. Germline V CDR1 and CDR2: SGHAT, FQDESV (reference sequence). The CDR3: CASSTLLANTQYF.

This clonotype is identified as medium-sized from frequency. V usage is TRBV7-8 and J usage is TRBJ2-1; as DNA is missing, the TRBD2 call by TCRdb cannot be tested. CDR3 size: 13 residues. Germline V gene lookup returns CDR1 SGHVS and CDR2 FQNEAQ. The CDR3: CASRAGGPGEQFF.

This clonotype is called medium-sized based on its frequency. The chain carries TRBV29-1 and TRBJ2-2; TCRdb returns TRBD1, unconfirmable since there is no DNA. Germline CDR1 reads SQVTM; CDR2 reads ANQGSEA. This CDR3 is built from 16 residues. CDR3 loop: CSVQNPYMTDTGELFF.

This sequence joins TRBV11-2 and TRBJ2-3; TCRdb selects TRBD2, and the lack of DNA leaves this call unchecked. The CDR3 consists of 15 residues. The germline V gene encodes CDR1 SGHAT and CDR2 FQNNGV. The CDR3 loop reads CASSALPGDTDTQYF.

By frequency, this clonotype is medium-sized. The J gene is TRBJ1-5, the V gene TRBV7-3. CDR1 and CDR2 from the germline V gene are SGHTA and FQGTGA. CDR3 length equals 13 residues. The CDR3 is CASSLPWDQPQHF.

This clonotype is medium-sized (0.01 to 0.1%) by frequency. The gene calls are TRBV14 and TRBJ2-1; lacking DNA, the TRBD2 call made by TCRdb goes unchecked. There are 16 residues in the CDR3. Germline V gene lookup returns CDR1 SGHDN and CDR2 FVKESK. The CDR3 loop reads CASSHMLAGGSNEQFF.

This clonotype is medium-sized by frequency. The chain combines TRBV29-1 with TRBJ1-1. CDR3 length: 15 amino acids. Germline-derived CDR1 and CDR2 are SQVTM and ANQGSEA. CDR3 amino acids: CSVEPRMWMNTEAFF.

The chain links TRBV29-1 to TRBJ2-1; TCRdb returns TRBD2, unconfirmable since there is no DNA. CDR1 and CDR2 from the germline V gene are SQVTM and ANQGSEA. This CDR3 comprises 16 residues. CDR3 protein: CSVEGLAGSLYNEQFF.

The gene calls are TRBV13 and TRBJ2-2. This CDR3 is built from 17 residues. Germline loops: CDR1 PRHDT, CDR2 FYEKMQ (reference sequence). CDR3 protein: CASSLGNRGFVTGELFF.

This clonotype counts as medium-sized by frequency. The chain links TRBV4-2 to TRBJ1-1. CDR1 LGHNA and CDR2 YNFKEQ come from the germline V gene. This CDR3 comprises 13 residues. The CDR3: CASSPAESTEAFF.

By frequency, this clonotype is medium-sized. The CDR3 region is CASSGLTYGYTF. The chain joins TRBV4-1 to TRBJ1-2. Germline CDR1 MGHRA, CDR2 YSYEKL. The CDR3 extends over 12 amino acids.

This clonotype counts as medium-sized by frequency. The chain joins TRBV27 to TRBJ2-7; TCRdb names TRBD1, which stays unverified in the absence of DNA. Germline values: CDR1 MNHEY, CDR2 SMNVEV (reference sequence). The CDR3 loop spans 14 amino acids. CDR3 sequence reads: CASSLGQAGYEQYF.

The chain employs TRBV29-1 and TRBJ1-5; TCRdb calls TRBD1, which cannot be checked without DNA. The CDR3 runs to 19 residues. The germline V gene has CDR1 SQVTM and CDR2 ANQGSEA. The CDR3 loop is CSVVCVGGAGQFINQPQHF.

Measured by frequency, this clonotype is medium-sized. This chain uses TRBV29-1 with TRBJ1-1. CDR1 and CDR2 from the germline V gene are SQVTM and ANQGSEA. This CDR3 contains 15 residues. The CDR3 loop is CSVESWSASGTEAFF.

Measured by frequency, this clonotype is medium-sized (0.01 to 0.1%). The chain uses TRBV29-1 and TRBJ2-1; TCRdb designates TRBD2, a call that cannot be tested without DNA. The CDR3 length is 14 residues. The germline gives CDR1 SQVTM, CDR2 ANQGSEA. The CDR3 protein is CSVGGTLHGNEQFF.

This clonotype counts as medium-sized by frequency. The chain is built from TRBV14 and TRBJ1-4. The germline V gene encodes CDR1 SGHDN and CDR2 FVKESK. This CDR3 has 15 amino acids. CDR3 in amino acids: CASSQGVGPNEKLFF.

This clonotype shows up as medium-sized by frequency. The rearrangement uses TRBV29-1 and TRBJ2-5; TCRdb outputs TRBD1, but without DNA this stays unchecked. The germline V gene encodes CDR1 SQVTM and CDR2 ANQGSEA. This CDR3 spans 14 amino acids. The CDR3 sequence: CSAGGTGGLETQYF.

This clonotype counts as medium-sized by frequency. The V and J genes are TRBV28 and TRBJ2-2; TCRdb reports TRBD1, a call that lacks DNA to check it against. Germline lookup yields CDR1 MDHEN and CDR2 SYDVKM. The CDR3 consists of 14 residues. CDR3 region: CASSRDRGTGELFF.

V gene TRBV5-1 combines with J gene TRBJ2-1; lacking DNA, the TRBD2 call made by TCRdb goes unchecked. CDR1 SGHRS and CDR2 YFSETQ come from the germline V gene. The CDR3 runs 14 residues. This CDR3 is CASSIGTSGTEQFF.

The chain uses TRBV6-6 and TRBJ1-5; lacking DNA, the TRBD1 call made by TCRdb goes unchecked. The CDR3 sequence is 14 residues long. CDR1 and CDR2 from the germline V gene are MNHNY and SVGAGI (reference sequence). Here the CDR3 reads CASSLDISNQPQHF.

The CDR3 protein is CSARRSWTSGSYNEQFF. The chain uses TRBV20-1 and TRBJ2-1; the D call of TRBD2 rests on TCRdb alone, since no DNA is present to check it. This CDR3 has 17 residues. Looked up from germline, CDR1 is DFQATT and CDR2 is SNEGSKA (reference sequence).

By frequency, this clonotype registers medium-sized. V is TRBV29-1 and J is TRBJ1-1; TCRdb indicates TRBD1, and absent DNA this call remains unverified. The V gene's germline CDR1 is SQVTM and CDR2 ANQGSEA. The CDR3 is 15 amino acids. The CDR3 region is CSVRGLQESNTEAFF.

V usage is TRBV14 and J usage is TRBJ2-1; TCRdb returns TRBD2, unconfirmable since there is no DNA. Looked up from germline, CDR1 is SGHDN and CDR2 is FVKESK. The CDR3 has 15 amino acids. Here the CDR3 reads CASSQFRTSRNEQFF.

In terms of frequency, this clonotype is medium-sized (0.01 to 0.1%). The chain links TRBV7-2 to TRBJ2-3; TCRdb's D call, TRBD2, is unchecked because there is no DNA. Germline values: CDR1 SGHTA, CDR2 FQGNSA. The CDR3 totals 15 residues. The CDR3 sequence: CASSFRGRVTDTQYF.

The chain uses TRBV20-1 and TRBJ2-1. From germline, CDR1 is DFQATT and CDR2 SNEGSKA (reference sequence). The CDR3 sequence is 12 residues long. This chain's CDR3 is CSARGFYNEQFF.